This T cell receptor (beta chain) was observed in a study of blood T cell repertoires in COVID-19. The overall study: The United States, Italy and Spain supplied acute and convalescent COVID-19 samples.

The CDR3 sequence is 15 residues long. The germline CDR1 and CDR2 sequences are SGHDN and FVKESK. V lost 3 bases to trimming and J lost 3 bases; unmatched junction nucleotides: 7. This clone was found once. Here immunoSEQ multiplex PCR was the method, and the copy in TCRdb shows in-frame clones only, minus some. This table has some 150,000 clones, over 65% appearing once. Sequenced: peripheral blood. The receptor was isolated from an elderly woman with active or convalescent COVID-19. The V and J genes are TRBV14 and TRBJ1-2; 7 positions agree with TRBD1. CDR3 amino acids: CASSQVGQDYYGYTF. In DNA, the CDR3 is TGTGCCAGCAGCCAGGTTGGACAGGACTACTATGGCTACACCTTC.